These T cell receptor beta chains were read from a single sample in a study of control samples from healthy donors and cancer patients. Assay: immunoSEQ multiplex PCR; the TCRdb copy retains only in-frame clones and omits some. Here the sample spans around 84,000 clones, about nine tenths being singletons. The specimen sequenced was blood. The receptors stem from a man aged 25-45 years in good health. Both conserved end residues are part of each CDR3. The D gene is left open where the match is weak. Clone size is shown for a subset of rows, as once, few, many or a class of expanded clone.

v_call,clone_size,j_call,d_call,cdr3_aa,cdr3_nt
TRBV24-1,NA,TRBJ2-5,NA,CATHARGRETETQYF,TGTGCCACCCACGCCCGGGGGCGAGAGACGGAGACCCAGTACTTC
TRBV12-3/TRBV12-4,NA,TRBJ2-1,NA,CASSLRDWQFF,TGTGCCAGCAGTTTAAGGGACTGGCAGTTCTTC
TRBV27,once,TRBJ1-2,NA,CASSWDPLYGYTF,TGTGCCAGCAGTTGGGACCCGCTCTATGGCTACACCTTC
TRBV12-3/TRBV12-4,NA,TRBJ1-4,TRBD1,CASVLDRGQKLFF,TGTGCCAGCGTCCTTGACAGGGGCCAGAAACTGTTTTTT
TRBV4-1,NA,TRBJ2-7,NA,CASSQGAGSYEQYF,TGCGCCAGCAGCCAAGGGGCCGGAAGCTACGAGCAGTACTTC
TRBV5-6,NA,TRBJ2-4,TRBD1,CASSARDRGDIQYF,TGTGCCAGCAGCGCCCGGGACAGGGGGGACATTCAGTACTTC
TRBV19,NA,TRBJ2-7,NA,CASSISEQGTYEQYF,TGTGCCAGTAGTATATCCGAGCAGGGAACCTACGAGCAGTACTTC
TRBV28,NA,TRBJ1-2,NA,CASSPPQSYGYTF,TGTGCCAGCAGTCCGCCCCAGAGCTATGGCTACACCTTC
TRBV7-2,few,TRBJ2-7,NA,CASSLRDPGYEQYF,TGTGCCAGCAGCCTTCGGGACCCGGGGTACGAGCAGTACTTC
TRBV7-9,NA,TRBJ1-1,TRBD1,CASSKDRVFTPEAFF,TGTGCCAGCAGCAAGGACAGGGTATTTACCCCTGAAGCTTTCTTT
TRBV4-2,NA,TRBJ2-3,NA,CASSQNQGQSDTQYF,TGTGCCAGCAGCCAAAATCAGGGGCAATCAGATACGCAGTATTTT
TRBV12-5,NA,TRBJ2-7,TRBD1,CASGFAGGSSATYEQYF,TGTGCTAGTGGTTTTGCAGGGGGCTCAAGCGCAACCTACGAGCAGTACTTC
TRBV19,once,TRBJ2-7,NA,CASARDGSYEQYF,TGTGCCAGCGCCCGAGACGGCTCCTACGAGCAGTACTTC
TRBV28,NA,TRBJ2-4,NA,CASSLPKNIQYF,TGTGCCAGCAGTTTGCCCAAAAACATTCAGTACTTC
TRBV29-1,NA,TRBJ1-2,NA,CSVEPRGGRNYGYTF,TGCAGCGTTGAACCCCGAGGGGGGCGTAACTATGGCTACACCTTC
TRBV28,NA,TRBJ1-1,TRBD1,CASSLRGDRGYTEAFF,TGTGCCAGCAGTTTACGAGGGGACAGGGGGTACACTGAAGCTTTCTTT
TRBV5-1,NA,TRBJ2-5,NA,CASSPTRPLETQYF,TGCGCCAGCAGCCCCACAAGACCTTTGGAGACCCAGTACTTC
TRBV5-6,NA,TRBJ2-7,TRBD2,CASSPWERDSPSEQYF,TGTGCCAGCAGCCCATGGGAGCGGGACTCTCCCTCCGAGCAGTACTTC
TRBV28,NA,TRBJ2-7,TRBD1,CASSLPGTAYEQYF,TGTGCCAGCAGTTTACCCGGGACAGCCTACGAGCAGTACTTC
TRBV27,NA,TRBJ1-5,NA,CASSLEGGVQPQHF,TGTGCCAGCAGTTTAGAGGGCGGGGTTCAGCCCCAGCATTTT
TRBV7-2,few,TRBJ2-3,NA,CASSLIAGWGIHGTQYF,TGTGCCAGCAGCTTAATTGCAGGGTGGGGGATTCACGGTACGCAGTATTTT
TRBV24-1,NA,TRBJ2-5,TRBD2,CATSGRLAPDQETQYF,TGTGCCACCAGTGGCCGACTAGCGCCTGACCAAGAGACCCAGTACTTC